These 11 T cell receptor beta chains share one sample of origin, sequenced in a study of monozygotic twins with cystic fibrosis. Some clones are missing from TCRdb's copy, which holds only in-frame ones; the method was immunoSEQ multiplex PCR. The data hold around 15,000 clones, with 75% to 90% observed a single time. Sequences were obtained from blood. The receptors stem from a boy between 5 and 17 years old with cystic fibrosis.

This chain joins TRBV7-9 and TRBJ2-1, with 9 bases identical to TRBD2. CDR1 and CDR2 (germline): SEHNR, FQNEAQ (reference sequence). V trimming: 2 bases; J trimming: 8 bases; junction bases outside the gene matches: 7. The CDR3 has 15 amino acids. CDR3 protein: CASSLWRGGEDEQFF. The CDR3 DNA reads TGTGCCAGCAGCTTATGGCGGGGGGGCGAGGATGAGCAGTTCTTC.

As DNA, the CDR3 is TGTGCCAGCAGCTTAGGAGTCGGCGGGTTCTCTGGGGCCAACGTCCTGACTTTC. This sequence encodes CASSLGVGGFSGANVLTF. This chain links TRBV11-3 with TRBJ2-6; D perhaps matches TRBD2 (5 bases). The germline V gene encodes CDR1 SGHNT and CDR2 YENEEA. The germline V and J ends were trimmed by 1 base and 0 bases, with 13 bases remaining between them. The CDR3 contains 18 residues.

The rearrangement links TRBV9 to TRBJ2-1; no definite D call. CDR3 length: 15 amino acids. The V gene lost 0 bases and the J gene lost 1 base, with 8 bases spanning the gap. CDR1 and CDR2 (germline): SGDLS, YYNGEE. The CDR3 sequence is CASSVDWVSYNEQFF. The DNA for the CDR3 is TGTGCCAGCAGCGTAGACTGGGTGTCCTACAATGAGCAGTTCTTC.

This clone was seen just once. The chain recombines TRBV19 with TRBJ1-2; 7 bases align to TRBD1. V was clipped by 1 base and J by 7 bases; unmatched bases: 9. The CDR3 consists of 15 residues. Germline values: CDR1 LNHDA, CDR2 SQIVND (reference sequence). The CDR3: CASSIGRQGVSGYTF. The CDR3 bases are TGTGCCAGTAGTATAGGGCGGCAGGGGGTGTCTGGCTACACCTTC.

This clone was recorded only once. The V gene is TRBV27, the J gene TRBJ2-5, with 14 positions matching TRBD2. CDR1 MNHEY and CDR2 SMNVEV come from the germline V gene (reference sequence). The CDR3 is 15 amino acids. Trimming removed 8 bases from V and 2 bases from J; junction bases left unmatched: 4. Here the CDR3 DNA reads TGTGCCAGCGGAAGACTAGCGGGAGGGCAAGAGACCCAGTACTTC. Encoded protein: CASGRLAGGQETQYF.

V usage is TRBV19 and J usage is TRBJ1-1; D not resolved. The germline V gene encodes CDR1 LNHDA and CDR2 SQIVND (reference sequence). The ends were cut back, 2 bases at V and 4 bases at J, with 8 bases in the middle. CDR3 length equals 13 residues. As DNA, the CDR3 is TGTGCCAGTAGTATATATGGAGCCACTGAAGCTTTCTTT. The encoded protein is CASSIYGATEAFF.

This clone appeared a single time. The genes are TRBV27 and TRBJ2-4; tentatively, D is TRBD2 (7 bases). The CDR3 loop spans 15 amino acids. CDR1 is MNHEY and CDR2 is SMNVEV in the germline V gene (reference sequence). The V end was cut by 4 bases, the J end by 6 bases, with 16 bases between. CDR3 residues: CASSSERGGGNIQYF. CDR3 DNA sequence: TGTGCCAGCAGTTCCGAGAGGGGGGGCGGAAACATTCAGTACTTC.

This CDR3 is CAISEPGQATNEKLFF. The CDR3 DNA reads as TGTGCCATCAGCGAACCAGGACAGGCAACTAATGAAAAACTGTTTTTT. The chain links TRBV10-3 to TRBJ1-4, with TRBD1 matching 7 bases. Losses at the gene ends were 6 bases for V and 0 bases for J; bases not matched to a gene: 7. The CDR3 has 16 residues. Per the germline V gene, CDR1 is ENHRY and CDR2 is SYGVKD.

The CDR3 loop reads CSVEARGSEQFF. CDR3 bases: TGCAGCGTTGAAGCCCGGGGGAGTGAGCAGTTCTTC. The chain recombines TRBV29-1 with TRBJ2-1; possibly TRBD2 for D (6 bases). The CDR3 runs to 12 residues. Trimming removed 1 base from V and 9 bases from J, with 10 bases in between. Germline lookup yields CDR1 SQVTM and CDR2 ANQGSEA.

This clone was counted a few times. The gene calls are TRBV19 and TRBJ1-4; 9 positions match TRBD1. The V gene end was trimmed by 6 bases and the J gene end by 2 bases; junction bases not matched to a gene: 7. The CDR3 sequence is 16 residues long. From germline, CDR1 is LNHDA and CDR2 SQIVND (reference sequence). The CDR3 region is CASSRTGVQTNEKLFF. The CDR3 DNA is TGTGCCAGTAGCCGGACAGGGGTTCAGACTAATGAAAAACTGTTTTTT.

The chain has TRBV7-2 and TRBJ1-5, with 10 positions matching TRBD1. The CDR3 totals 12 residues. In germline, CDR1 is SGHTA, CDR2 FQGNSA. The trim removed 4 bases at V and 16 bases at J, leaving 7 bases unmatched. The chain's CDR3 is CASSSWDRGPHF. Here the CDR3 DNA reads TGTGCCAGCAGCTCCTGGGACAGGGGTCCTCATTTT.